This T cell receptor beta chain emerged from a study of long-term antiretroviral therapy in people with HIV. Study-level information: It was about a decade after the earliest samples that the 2015 immediate-ART recommendation appeared. Broader study findings: Clones with expansion before ART led the repertoire at all time points.

For this clone: Its antigen is still unknown.

An immunoSEQ assay, version v3.0, was performed at survey level. Data came from immunoSEQ multiplex PCR; TCRdb stores just in-frame clones and leaves some out. The sample yields 20,000 to 25,000 clones, just over 85% seen once. V lost 7 bases and J lost 1, with 17 bases in between. The CDR3 consists of 15 residues. Germline loops: CDR1 SQVTM, CDR2 ANQGSEA. Donors needed at least one pre-ART PBMC sample plus at least two post-ART samples. The chain recombines TRBV29-1 with TRBJ2-1; a possible D gene is TRBD2 (5 bases). Here the sequenced sample was unsorted PBMCs, taken 1.3 years after starting antiretroviral therapy. The receptor was derived from a man aged 55-75 years with HIV. CDR3 protein: CSAKGGLVSYNEQFF. The CDR3 DNA reads as TGCAGCGCCAAGGGCGGGCTTGTGTCCTACAATGAGCAGTTCTTC.